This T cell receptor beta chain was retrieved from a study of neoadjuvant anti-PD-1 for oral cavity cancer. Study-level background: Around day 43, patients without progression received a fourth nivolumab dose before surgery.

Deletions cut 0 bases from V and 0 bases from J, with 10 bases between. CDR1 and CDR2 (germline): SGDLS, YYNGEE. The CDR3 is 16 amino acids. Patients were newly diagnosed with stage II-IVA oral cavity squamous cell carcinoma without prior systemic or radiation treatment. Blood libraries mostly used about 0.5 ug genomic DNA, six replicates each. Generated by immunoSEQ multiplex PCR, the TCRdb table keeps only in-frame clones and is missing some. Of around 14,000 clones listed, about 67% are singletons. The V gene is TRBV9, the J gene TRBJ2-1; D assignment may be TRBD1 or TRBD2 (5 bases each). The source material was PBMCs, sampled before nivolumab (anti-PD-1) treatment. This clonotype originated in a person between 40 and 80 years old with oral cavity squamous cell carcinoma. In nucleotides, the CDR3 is TGTGCCAGCAGCGTAGGGGGGACCAGCTCCTACAATGAGCAGTTCTTC. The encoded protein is CASSVGGTSSYNEQFF.